Shown below are 25 T cell receptor beta chains from a single sample sequenced in a study of blood T cell repertoires in COVID-19 (dated by TCRdb to the early 2020s). Preparation of the library involved the immunoSEQ multiplex PCR assay. TCRdb's version of the immuneACCESS table is confined to in-frame rearrangements and falls short of the full clone set. An unresolved V gene accounts for under half of the shortfall where checked; the remainder is of unknown origin. The table for this sample lists about 88,000 clones; around 90% of them were counted only once. The ten top clones hold around 20% of the sample. The sequenced material came from peripheral blood. These receptors were taken from a woman aged 60-75 years with COVID-19, enrolled during active disease.

In DNA, the CDR3 is TGTGCCAGCAGCTTAGAACGGACTAGCTGGCATGAGCAGTTCTTC. This gives the protein CASSLERTSWHEQFF. The chain links TRBV11-2 to TRBJ2-1; 8 nucleotides line up with TRBD2. The CDR3 consists of 15 residues. V shed 0 bases and J 8 bases; nucleotides not matched to a gene: 6. Germline V lookup: CDR1 SGHAT, CDR2 FQNNGV.

The genes are TRBV2 and TRBJ1-1; D not certain. V lost 7 bases and J 5 bases, leaving 20 bases between the germline ends. This CDR3 region has 15 residues. The germline gives CDR1 SNHLY, CDR2 FYNNEI. CDR3 sequence (DNA): TGTGCCAGCAATCTGGATCCCCCCTACGGGACTGAAGCTTTCTTT. It encodes CASNLDPPYGTEAFF.

The genes are TRBV10-3 and TRBJ1-5; the D gene is possibly TRBD1 (6 bases). V was cut by 4 bases and J by 6 bases, with 19 bases left in between. CDR1 and CDR2 from the germline V gene are ENHRY and SYGVKD. This CDR3 has 16 amino acids. The CDR3: CAISVPRGGLSQPQHF. The CDR3 nucleotides are TGTGCCATCAGTGTTCCCCGTGGGGGCCTCAGTCAGCCCCAGCATTTT.

For this clone: Other DNA variants within this sample encode the same CDR3. The chain joins TRBV5-1 to TRBJ2-1, with 9 bases aligning to TRBD1. Germline V lookup: CDR1 SGHRS, CDR2 YFSETQ. The length of the CDR3 is 14 residues. The V and J ends lost 4 bases and 6 bases, in that order; junction bases with no gene match: 5. Here the CDR3 reads CASSPGQGFNEQFF. For the CDR3, the DNA is TGCGCCAGCAGCCCGGGACAGGGTTTCAATGAGCAGTTCTTC.

The CDR3 nucleotides are TGTGCCAGCAGCTTAAAAACAGGGGGAACTGAAGCTTTCTTT. Translated, it gives CASSLKTGGTEAFF. J is TRBJ1-1 and V is TRBV11-1; the match to TRBD1 covers 8 bases. Unmatched junction bases numbered 4, after V lost 2 bases and J lost 5 bases. The germline CDR1 and CDR2 sequences are SGHAT and FQDESV (reference sequence). The CDR3 sequence is 14 residues long.

V gene TRBV15 combines with J gene TRBJ2-5; weak D call: TRBD2 (7 bases). Germline V lookup: CDR1 LNHNV, CDR2 YYDKDF (reference sequence). The CDR3 extends over 16 amino acids. The germline V and J ends were trimmed by 1 base and 1 base, with 13 bases remaining between them. CDR3 DNA sequence: TGTGCCACCAGCAGAGGTTGGGGGGGGCGCCAAGAGACCCAGTACTTC. Translating it yields CATSRGWGGRQETQYF.

The CDR3 bases are TGTGCCAGCAGCTTCCGAGCGGGGGGGCCCTACGAGCAGTACTTC. Protein: CASSFRAGGPYEQYF. This rearrangement joins TRBV7-3 to TRBJ2-7, with 10 nucleotides matching TRBD2. CDR1 SGHTA and CDR2 FQGTGA come from the germline V gene. The CDR3 is 15 residues long. V was clipped by 3 bases and J by 2 bases; unmatched bases: 4.

V gene TRBV6-6 combines with J gene TRBJ2-7; TRBD1 matches 7 bases. The CDR3 spans 15 residues. With V trimmed by 6 bases and J by 0 bases, 8 bases remained unmatched. Germline CDR1 reads MNHNY; CDR2 reads SVGAGI (reference sequence). CDR3 bases: TGTGCCAGCAGGACTTCCGGGACAGCCTCCTACGAGCAGTACTTC. It translates to CASRTSGTASYEQYF.

The chain uses TRBV29-1 and TRBJ1-1; no clear D. CDR3 length: 11 amino acids. CDR1 is SQVTM, CDR2 ANQGSEA, per germline. With 5 bases removed from V and 4 bases from J, the gap between germline ends came to 8 bases. CDR3 loop: CSVREVTEAFF. The CDR3 DNA sequence: TGCAGCGTTCGAGAGGTCACTGAAGCTTTCTTT.

This rearrangement joins TRBV20-1 to TRBJ2-7; weak D call: TRBD1 (8 bases). The CDR3 totals 15 residues. Trimming pared 3 bases from V and 3 bases from J, leaving 18 bases between. CDR1 and CDR2 (germline): DFQATT, SNEGSKA (reference sequence). The CDR3: CSASRTQGGFYEQYF. The CDR3 DNA follows: TGCAGTGCTAGTCGTACACAGGGGGGGTTCTACGAGCAGTACTTC.

The rearrangement joins TRBV5-1 to TRBJ1-5; D perhaps matches TRBD1 (6 bases). This CDR3 spans 14 amino acids. Germline values: CDR1 SGHRS, CDR2 YFSETQ. Trimming removed 4 bases at V and 4 bases at J, with 12 bases between. This CDR3 reads CASSVDSRNQPQHF. In DNA, the CDR3 is TGCGCCAGCAGCGTGGACAGCAGAAATCAGCCCCAGCATTTT.

The rearrangement links TRBV20-1 to TRBJ2-5; D gene unclear. CDR3 length: 10 residues. Trimming took 6 bases from V and 5 from J, leaving 7 bases between them. CDR1 and CDR2 from the germline V gene are DFQATT and SNEGSKA (reference sequence). CDR3 in DNA: TGCAGTGCCGAACACGAGACCCAGTACTTC. Protein: CSAEHETQYF.

The rearrangement links TRBV5-8 to TRBJ1-6; no reliable D call. The V end lost 0 bases, the J end lost 6 bases, and 7 bases lay between the germline ends. This CDR3 has 14 residues. The germline V gene encodes CDR1 SGHTS and CDR2 YDEGEE. The CDR3 region is CASSLGGVNSPLHF. The DNA for the CDR3 is TGTGCCAGCAGCTTGGGGGGAGTTAATTCACCCCTCCACTTT. The complete variable domain, with remaining parts taken from reference TRBV5-8 and TRBJ1-6, reads EAGVTQSPTHLIKTRGQQATLRCSPISGHTSVYWYQQALGLGLQFLLWYDEGEERNRGNFPPRFSGRQFPNYSSELNVNALELEDSALYLCASSLGGVNSPLHFGNGTRLTVT.

The chain joins TRBV7-2 to TRBJ1-6, with a weak D call TRBD1 (5 bases). V lost 5 bases, J lost 7 bases, and 12 bases lay in between. The CDR3 has 14 residues. CDR1 is SGHTA and CDR2 is FQGNSA in the germline V gene. CDR3 nucleotide sequence: TGTGCCAGCAGCCCTCTCCCAGGGAATTCACCCCTCCACTTT. Protein product: CASSPLPGNSPLHF.

The chain uses TRBV5-1 and TRBJ1-1; tentatively, D is TRBD1 (6 bases). Trimming stripped 4 bases from V and 6 bases from J, with 16 bases between. CDR3 length: 14 residues. Germline CDR1 is SGHRS and CDR2 is YFSETQ. The CDR3 spells CASSPQGSEAEAFF. In DNA form, the CDR3 reads TGCGCCAGCAGCCCACAGGGTAGTGAGGCTGAAGCTTTCTTT. Full variable domain (remainder filled in from reference TRBV5-1 and TRBJ1-1): KAGVTQTPRYLIKTRGQQVTLSCSPISGHRSVSWYQQTPGQGLQFLFEYFSETQRNKGNFPGRFSGRQFSNSRSEMNVSTLELGDSALYLCASSPQGSEAEAFFGQGTRLTVV.

This clone was detected once. V and J are TRBV2 and TRBJ2-1; no definite D call. V lost 1 base and J lost 6, with 7 bases in between. CDR3 length: 13 residues. Germline V lookup: CDR1 SNHLY, CDR2 FYNNEI. The CDR3 loop is CASSEGPRNEQFF. DNA for the CDR3: TGTGCCAGCAGTGAAGGGCCCCGCAATGAGCAGTTCTTC.

This clone turned up a few times. The chain joins TRBV9 to TRBJ1-3; D gene uncertain. V was trimmed by 0 bases and J by 0 bases, leaving 13 bases between them. Germline V lookup: CDR1 SGDLS, CDR2 YYNGEE. The length of the CDR3 is 17 residues. CDR3 nucleotides: TGTGCCAGCAGCGTAGGAAAAGAATCACACTCTGGAAACACCATATATTTT. It is translated as CASSVGKESHSGNTIYF.

This clone was seen more than once but under ten times. V and J are TRBV4-2 and TRBJ1-2; 8 nucleotides match TRBD1. This CDR3 comprises 17 residues. Germline V lookup: CDR1 LGHNA, CDR2 YNFKEQ. V lost 4 bases, J lost 8 bases, and 18 bases stayed unmatched. The CDR3 spells CASSPWGRGREIPGYTF. DNA of the CDR3: TGTGCCAGCAGCCCTTGGGGCAGGGGGCGCGAAATCCCCGGCTACACCTTC.

This clone was recorded only once. J is TRBJ1-2 and V is TRBV7-2; D unclear. This CDR3 is built from 14 residues. Trimming shortened V by 1 base and J by 4 bases, and 10 bases separated the two germline ends. Germline V gene data show CDR1 as SGHTA and CDR2 as FQGNSA. The DNA for the CDR3 is TGTGCCAGCAGCTTAGTCCCAGATCTCTATGGCTACACCTTC. It is translated as CASSLVPDLYGYTF.

The V gene is TRBV4-1, the J gene TRBJ1-1, with D perhaps matching TRBD1 (6 bases). Per germline, CDR1 MGHRA and CDR2 YSYEKL. The CDR3 spans 16 residues. The V and J ends lost 4 bases and 5 bases respectively, with 20 bases between them. The DNA for the CDR3 is TGCGCCAGCAGCCGCACTTCGGTTGGGCAGGGGACTGAAGCTTTCTTT. Translating gives CASSRTSVGQGTEAFF.

The chain joins TRBV27 to TRBJ1-1; TRBD1 agrees at 7 bases. The CDR3 is 14 residues long. J was trimmed by 1 base and V by 2 bases; bases with no gene match: 1. The germline CDR1 and CDR2 sequences are MNHEY and SMNVEV (reference sequence). As DNA, the CDR3 is TGTGCCAGCAGTTTAGGACAGGAGAACACTGAAGCTTTCTTT. Its protein product is CASSLGQENTEAFF.

The chain links TRBV6-6 to TRBJ1-3; 9 nucleotides agree with TRBD1. Germline V gene data show CDR1 as MNHNY and CDR2 as SVGAGI (reference sequence). The CDR3 is 16 residues long. Trimming removed 5 bases from V and 4 bases from J; junction bases left unmatched: 9. The CDR3 nucleotides read TGTGCCAGCAGTCGACAGGGGGATCCTCTCGGAAACACCATATATTTT. It specifies CASSRQGDPLGNTIYF.

This clone was counted only a few times. The J gene is TRBJ1-1, the V gene TRBV4-2, with 8 bases fitting TRBD1. This CDR3 region has 15 residues. Germline V gives CDR1 LGHNA, CDR2 YNFKEQ. The V and J ends lost 4 bases and 3 bases, in that order; junction bases with no gene match: 7. The DNA for the CDR3 is TGTGCCAGCAGCCTTACTGACAGGGGCTACACTGAAGCTTTCTTT. This translates into CASSLTDRGYTEAFF.

The rearrangement links TRBV6-2 or TRBV6-3 to TRBJ2-2; 11 bases align to TRBD2. The CDR3 runs 16 residues. CDR1 MNHEY and CDR2 SVGEGT come from the germline V gene. V shed 4 bases, J shed 4 bases, and the junction held 5 bases outside the gene matches. The CDR3 sequence: CASSSGLAAFTGELFF. The CDR3 DNA is TGTGCCAGCAGTTCGGGACTAGCGGCCTTCACCGGGGAGCTGTTTTTT.

By its share, this clone is medium-sized. This chain uses TRBV5-6 with TRBJ2-3; D is perhaps TRBD1 (5 bases). Trimming took 2 bases from V and 1 from J, leaving 11 bases between them. CDR1 and CDR2 (germline): SGHDT, YYEEEE. CDR3 size: 15 residues. CDR3 DNA: TGTGCCAGCAGCTTTTGGGGCAGACGCACAGATACGCAGTATTTT. This gives the protein CASSFWGRRTDTQYF.